The rows below give T cell receptor beta chains drawn from one sample of a study of T cell changes during pregnancy in multiple sclerosis. TCRdb's copy holds only in-frame clones and misses some; the assay was immunoSEQ multiplex PCR. The table shows approximately 40,000 clones, with approximately 92% occurring only once. Sequencing used CD8+ T cells from peripheral blood mononuclear cells, obtained in the third trimester of pregnancy. All receptors come from a female donor with multiple sclerosis, enrolled in a pregnancy study. Each CDR3 is given with its conserved first and last residue. Fields, in order: V gene, clone size, J gene, CDR3 length, D gene, CDR3 protein, CDR3 DNA. The D gene is left open where the match is weak. Only part of the rows carry a size: once, few, many, or a class if the clone is expanded.

>TRBV7-9|-|TRBJ2-7|12|-
CASSLRVYEQYF
TGTGCCAGCAGCTTGAGAGTCTACGAGCAGTACTTC
>TRBV7-8|-|TRBJ2-1|15|TRBD2
CASSPGLAGINEQFF
TGTGCCAGCAGCCCTGGACTAGCGGGGATCAATGAGCAGTTCTTC
>TRBV28|-|TRBJ1-2|14|TRBD1
CASGRDRSGYGYTF
TGTGCCAGCGGCCGGGACAGGAGCGGCTATGGCTACACCTTC
>TRBV11-3|-|TRBJ2-7|14|TRBD2
CASSQSSGIYEQYF
TGTGCCAGCAGCCAATCTAGCGGGATCTACGAGCAGTACTTC
>TRBV11-2|-|TRBJ2-1|13|-
CASRSPGHNEQFF
TGTGCCAGCAGATCACCGGGACATAATGAGCAGTTCTTC
>TRBV28|-|TRBJ2-3|13|-
CASAEDYTDTQYF
TGTGCCAGCGCGGAAGATTACACAGATACGCAGTATTTT
>TRBV11-2|-|TRBJ1-4|15|-
CASSSPGGLVEKLFF
TGTGCCAGCAGCTCCCCGGGGGGCCTTGTTGAAAAACTGTTTTTT
>TRBV7-6|-|TRBJ2-7|14|TRBD2
CASGPGTTILEQYF
TGTGCCAGCGGTCCCGGGACTACCATTTTGGAGCAGTACTTC
>TRBV15|-|TRBJ1-3|16|-
CATSRPRQAPGNTIYF
TGTGCCACCAGCAGACCCCGACAGGCGCCTGGAAACACCATATATTTT
>TRBV28|-|TRBJ2-7|15|TRBD1
CASSLWTGARLEQYF
TGTGCCAGCAGCCTATGGACAGGCGCCCGTTTGGAGCAGTACTTC
>TRBV11-3|once|TRBJ2-7|15|-
CASSLASGVPYEQYF
TGTGCCAGCAGCTTAGCCTCGGGAGTACCATACGAGCAGTACTTC
>TRBV19|-|TRBJ2-1|13|TRBD1
CASSITGGHEQFF
TGTGCCAGTAGTATAACAGGGGGCCATGAGCAGTTCTTC
>TRBV27|-|TRBJ2-7|14|TRBD2
CASRTSGRTYEQYF
TGTGCCAGTCGAACTAGCGGGAGAACCTACGAGCAGTACTTC
>TRBV7-3|-|TRBJ2-5|13|-
CASSLDGEHPQYF
TGTGCCAGCAGCTTAGACGGGGAACATCCCCAGTACTTC
>TRBV19|-|TRBJ1-1|13|-
CASRGRGNTEAFF
TGTGCCAGTAGGGGGAGGGGGAACACTGAAGCTTTCTTT
>TRBV19|-|TRBJ2-2|16|TRBD1
CASSSGTGGHTGELFF
TGTGCCAGTAGTAGCGGGACAGGGGGGCACACCGGGGAGCTGTTTTTT
>TRBV7-9|-|TRBJ2-7|14|TRBD1
CASSLGTGNYEQYF
TGTGCCAGCAGCTTAGGGACAGGGAACTACGAGCAGTACTTC
>TRBV7-2|-|TRBJ2-7|14|TRBD2
CASSRTSGMIEQYF
TGTGCCAGCAGTCGGACTAGCGGGATGATCGAGCAGTACTTC
>TRBV6-6|once|TRBJ2-7|14|TRBD2
CASSPPSGSLEQYF
TGTGCCAGCAGTCCCCCTAGCGGGAGTTTGGAGCAGTACTTC
>TRBV18|-|TRBJ2-3|14|TRBD2
CASSLAGGTDTQYF
TGTGCCAGCTCACTGGCGGGAGGCACAGATACGCAGTATTTT
>TRBV7-9|-|TRBJ1-1|12|-
CASSSQVTEAFF
TGTGCCAGCAGCTCCCAGGTCACTGAAGCTTTCTTT
>TRBV7-9|-|TRBJ1-1|15|TRBD1
CASRYWDSVNTEAFF
TGTGCCAGCAGATATTGGGACAGTGTGAACACTGAAGCTTTCTTT
>TRBV4-3|-|TRBJ2-1|15|TRBD1
CASSPARQTGNEQFF
TGCGCCAGCAGCCCCGCCAGACAGACAGGGAATGAGCAGTTCTTC
>TRBV15|once|TRBJ2-5|16|TRBD1
CATSRARQGKLGTQYF
TGTGCCACCAGCAGAGCCCGACAGGGGAAGTTAGGAACCCAGTACTTC
>TRBV4-3|once|TRBJ2-1|15|-
CASSQDRQGPNEQFF
TGCGCCAGCAGCCAAGACCGGCAGGGTCCGAATGAGCAGTTCTTC
>TRBV9|-|TRBJ2-5|14|-
CASSAGHLGETQYF
TGTGCCAGCAGCGCCGGACACTTGGGGGAGACCCAGTACTTC
>TRBV15|-|TRBJ2-1|14|TRBD2
CATRGLAGGHEQFF
TGTGCCACCAGAGGACTAGCGGGGGGACATGAGCAGTTCTTC
>TRBV4-3|-|TRBJ1-4|15|-
CASSQDRGLYEKLFF
TGCGCCAGCAGCCAAGACCGGGGGTTGTATGAAAAACTGTTTTTT
>TRBV29-1|-|TRBJ2-7|12|-
CSVGTGLDEQYF
TGCAGCGTGGGAACAGGGCTAGACGAGCAGTACTTC
>TRBV4-1|-|TRBJ1-1|16|-
CASSQEIQGHNTEAFF
TGCGCCAGCAGCCAAGAAATTCAGGGGCATAACACTGAAGCTTTCTTT
>TRBV6-1|-|TRBJ1-2|13|-
CASSHGQGFGYTF
TGTGCCAGCAGTCACGGGCAGGGCTTTGGCTACACCTTC
>TRBV19|-|TRBJ1-5|14|-
CASATRDNYQPQHF
TGTGCCAGCGCTACCCGGGACAATTATCAGCCCCAGCATTTT
>TRBV6-1|-|TRBJ2-1|16|-
CASSVAPAGEWNEQFF
TGTGCCAGCAGTGTGGCACCGGCGGGTGAGTGGAATGAGCAGTTCTTC
>TRBV4-2|-|TRBJ2-5|12|-
CASSQDEETQYF
TGTGCCAGCAGCCAAGATGAGGAGACCCAGTACTTC
>TRBV7-2|-|TRBJ2-5|16|-
CASSQGTHPPQETQYF
TGTGCCAGCAGCCAGGGGACCCACCCACCCCAAGAGACCCAGTACTTC